This T cell receptor beta chain stems from a study of blood T cell repertoires in COVID-19. On the study more broadly: Italy, Spain and the United States were the sources of the convalescent and acute COVID-19 samples.

This clone came up a few times. Generated by immunoSEQ multiplex PCR, the TCRdb table keeps only in-frame clones and is missing some. Here the sample spans some 120,000 clones, 85% to 90% being singletons. This CDR3 region has 15 residues. V lost 5 bases, J lost 6 bases, and 7 bases stayed unmatched. Germline V lookup: CDR1 MDHEN, CDR2 SYDVKM. This chain links TRBV28 with TRBJ1-4; 9 nucleotides align to TRBD1. The source material was peripheral blood. The TCR originated in an elderly woman with COVID-19, enrolled during active disease. The DNA for the CDR3 is TGTGCCAGCAGTGTCGCCGGGACAGGGCATGAAAAACTGTTTTTT. The encoded protein is CASSVAGTGHEKLFF.